This T cell receptor (beta chain) was profiled in a study of blood T cell repertoires in COVID-19. Generated by immunoSEQ multiplex PCR, the TCRdb table keeps only in-frame clones and is missing some. This table has 96,000 or so clones, approximately 90% appearing once. The germline V gene has CDR1 SGHVS and CDR2 FNYEAQ. The ends were cut back, 4 bases at V and 2 bases at J, with 13 bases in the middle. This CDR3 is 15 amino acids long. The chain joins TRBV7-6 to TRBJ2-3, with a tentative D call TRBD1 (5 bases). What was sequenced was peripheral blood. This receptor was obtained from a human donor with COVID-19, enrolled during active disease. The donor label of this sample is uncertain. The CDR3, as DNA: TGTGCCAGCAGCTCCTGGGGCGGAAACACAGATACGCAGTATTTT. As protein: CASSSWGGNTDTQYF.